Reported below is one TCR beta chain. Its antigen is currently unknown. The data stem from a study of shared clonotypes between healthy human individuals. Study conclusions and caveats: Roughly 4.6% of naive CD4 clonotypes were common to a handful of donors.

Terminally differentiated effector memory CD45RA+ cells were excluded from the naive CD8 cells, which were CD45RO-negative and positively selected for CCR7. Trimming stripped 6 bases from V and 4 bases from J, with 15 bases between. This CDR3 is 14 amino acids long. Per germline, CDR1 MDHEN and CDR2 SYDVKM. This was a deep-level run. TCRdb keeps only in-frame clones here, not all; method: immunoSEQ multiplex PCR. The data contain about 1,900,000 clones, roughly 95% of them singletons. The specimen was naive CD8+ T cells sorted from blood. This receptor was obtained from a man aged 18 to 29 in good health. The V gene is TRBV28, the J gene TRBJ2-5, with D perhaps being TRBD1 or TRBD2 (7 bases each). The CDR3 DNA is TGTGCCAGCAGACCATCAGGGGGGGGAGAGACCCAGTACTTC. It is translated as CASRPSGGGETQYF. Together with reference TRBV28 and TRBJ2-5, the CDR3 gives the full variable domain: DVKVTQSSRYLVKRTGEKVFLECVQDMDHENMFWYRQDPGLGLRLIYFSYDVKMKEKGDIPEGYSVSREKKERFSLILESASTNQTSMYLCASRPSGGGETQYFGPGTRLLVL.